Below, 4 T cell receptor beta chains from the same sample are listed, as sequenced in a study of T cell repertoires in cytomegalovirus infection. A single record per CDR3 protein comes from TCRdb applying MiXCR to the reads. The sample records around 900,000 distinct CDR3 sequences, roughly 30% being singletons. These receptors have no identified antigens. The material sequenced was cultured CD8+ T cells from PBMCs, taken from culture after CMV antigen stimulation. The receptors here all came from a human donor in good health (CMV status not recorded). Some clones in this sample may be carry-over from other donors' samples.

This clonotype has a handful of counts. The chain joins TRBV6-2 or TRBV6-3 to TRBJ2-1, with 8 nucleotides matching TRBD1. The ends lost 6 bases at V and 6 bases at J; junction bases unmatched: 16. The germline V gene has CDR1 MNHEY and CDR2 SVGEGT. This CDR3 comprises 17 residues. The CDR3 protein is CASSPRQGALSSNEQFF. For the CDR3, the DNA is TGTGCCAGCAGCCCGCGGCAGGGGGCCCTGTCTAGCAATGAGCAGTTCTTC.

The rearrangement links TRBV7-8 to TRBJ2-7, with D possibly TRBD1 on 7 matching bases. V lost 8 bases to trimming and J lost 2 bases, with 13 bases between them. Germline V gene sequence: CDR1 SGHVS, CDR2 FQNEAQ. CDR3 length: 13 residues. CDR3 amino acids: CASGGTVAYEQYF. The CDR3 DNA sequence: TGTGCCAGCGGCGGGACAGTGGCCTACGAGCAGTACTTC. The variable domain in full, with the rest retrieved from reference TRBV7-8 and TRBJ2-7, is GAGVSQSPRYKVAKRGQDVALRCDPISGHVSLFWYQQALGQGPEFLTYFQNEAQLDKSGLPSDRFFAERPEGSVSTLKIQRTQQEDSAVYLCASGGTVAYEQYFGPGTRLTVT.

This clonotype was counted ten times or more. The chain links TRBV7-9 to TRBJ2-3; the match to TRBD2 covers 12 bases. In germline, CDR1 is SEHNR, CDR2 FQNEAQ (reference sequence). This CDR3 has 17 amino acids. V was pared by 4 bases and J by 3 bases, with 8 bases of the junction left unmatched. CDR3 DNA sequence: TGTGCCAGCAGCTCGCCGCTAGCGGGGGGGCTAACAGATACGCAGTATTTT. Protein sequence: CASSSPLAGGLTDTQYF.

The chain links TRBV27 to TRBJ1-5; perhaps TRBD1 as D (6 bases). The CDR3 has 15 amino acids. Germline CDR1 reads MNHEY; CDR2 reads SMNVEV (reference sequence). Trimming shortened V by 3 bases and J by 6 bases, and 15 bases separated the two germline ends. The CDR3: CASSLFLGGAQPQHF. CDR3 DNA: TGTGCCAGCAGTTTGTTTCTCGGGGGCGCTCAGCCCCAGCATTTT.